This T cell receptor (beta chain) was recovered during a study of blood T cell repertoires in COVID-19. Study context: COVID-19 samples from acute and convalescent phases originated in the United States, Italy and Spain. T cells, B-cell-depleted T cells, or PBMCs provided the cDNA or gDNA that served as material.

This clone occurred many times. In the authors' methods: The assay estimated nucleated cells by amplifying reference gene primers. Data came from immunoSEQ multiplex PCR; TCRdb stores just in-frame clones and leaves some out. V, J and clone size are those of that table, while D and trimming were read from the DNA. This table holds some 130,000 clones, about 70% found once. This CDR3 is 15 amino acids long. In germline, CDR1 is SGHAT, CDR2 FQNNGV. The junction had 8 bases not matched to a gene; V was cut back by 6 bases and J by 0 bases. Material: peripheral blood. This rearrangement joins TRBV11-2 to TRBJ2-7; 7 bases are shared with TRBD1. This TCR came from a man at least 80 years old with acute or convalescent COVID-19. CDR3 region: CASREPGQSSYEQYF. CDR3 coding DNA: TGTGCCAGCAGGGAACCGGGACAGAGCTCCTACGAGCAGTACTTC.